This TCR beta chain was documented in a study of T cell responses to AZD1222 COVID-19 vaccine. This clone was counted once. Its matching antigen is unknown. V was shortened by 4 bases and J by 3 bases, with 15 bases between the two germline ends. Germline V lookup: CDR1 LGHNA, CDR2 YNFKEQ. The CDR3 is made up of 15 amino acids. The study's findings and limits: Clonal diversity may have been underestimated, and the donors were mostly white British, with more females than males. Baseline seropositivity occurred in only a handful of AZD1222 recipients. There were repertoire samples only from the period after the peak T cell response.

Generated by immunoSEQ multiplex PCR, the TCRdb table keeps only in-frame clones and is missing some. Here the sample spans tens of thousands of clones, around four fifths being singletons. The chain carries TRBV4-2 and TRBJ1-2; a weak D match, TRBD1 (6 bases). The receptor's source is an adult in good health. Material: peripheral blood, obtained on day 0 of AZD1222 vaccination. The CDR3 here is CASSPPRQVDYGYTF. DNA for the CDR3: TGTGCCAGCAGCCCACCCAGACAGGTGGACTATGGCTACACCTTC.